The 20 T cell receptor beta chains listed next were all sequenced from one sample in a study of OX40 agonist ivuxolimab in advanced cancers. The assay was immunoSEQ multiplex PCR, and TCRdb's table has in-frame clones only and misses some. The sample yields about 17,000 clones, approximately 73% seen once. Sample: CD4+ or CD8+ T cells sorted from blood, taken in a trial of the OX40 agonist ivuxolimab. The origin of the receptors is an adult with an advanced solid tumor such as melanoma, head and neck, liver or kidney cancer.

This sequence joins TRBV19 and TRBJ2-3, with no clear D. Trimming shortened V by 4 bases and J by 3 bases, and 11 bases separated the two germline ends. This CDR3 has 14 amino acids. Germline loops: CDR1 LNHDA, CDR2 SQIVND (reference sequence). The CDR3 DNA reads TGTGCCAGTAGTAAGGTCAGCCTAACAGATACGCAGTATTTT. It encodes CASSKVSLTDTQYF.

In its sample, this clone was seen a few times. The gene calls are TRBV19 and TRBJ2-7, with 9 bases lining up with TRBD1. The CDR3 runs to 15 residues. Germline CDR1 LNHDA, CDR2 SQIVND (reference sequence). The trim removed 7 bases at V and 3 bases at J, leaving 10 bases unmatched. As DNA, the CDR3 is TGTGCCAGTACCCCGGGGACAGGGTGGCGCTACGAGCAGTACTTC. This translates into CASTPGTGWRYEQYF.

In its sample, this clone was seen a few times. V gene TRBV29-1 combines with J gene TRBJ2-1, with D possibly matching TRBD2 (5 bases). The CDR3 totals 17 residues. Per the germline V gene, CDR1 is SQVTM and CDR2 is ANQGSEA. V lost 0 bases and J 6 bases, leaving 21 bases between the germline ends. Here the CDR3 reads CSVEDSRVGFGGNEQFF. The CDR3 DNA follows: TGCAGCGTTGAAGACTCTCGGGTGGGGTTTGGAGGCAATGAGCAGTTCTTC.

This sequence joins TRBV9 and TRBJ2-5; 8 bases are shared with TRBD2. The junction had 12 bases not matched to a gene; V was cut back by 0 bases and J by 5 bases. The CDR3 runs 17 residues. Germline assignment: CDR1 SGDLS and CDR2 YYNGEE. This CDR3 is CASSVGRLALLGETQYF. CDR3 DNA: TGTGCCAGCAGCGTAGGTAGACTAGCGTTGCTTGGGGAGACCCAGTACTTC.

The rearrangement links TRBV6-6 to TRBJ2-3, with TRBD2 matching 9 bases. CDR1 is MNHNY and CDR2 is SVGAGI in the germline V gene (reference sequence). The V gene end was trimmed by 1 base and the J gene end by 2 bases; junction bases not matched to a gene: 4. The CDR3 has 16 residues. The CDR3 spells CASSYYAGGPTDTQYF. CDR3 DNA sequence: TGTGCCAGCAGTTACTACGCGGGAGGGCCCACAGATACGCAGTATTTT.

This chain links TRBV27 with TRBJ2-1; D remains unclear. Germline assignment: CDR1 MNHEY and CDR2 SMNVEV (reference sequence). The CDR3 runs 13 residues. The germline V and J ends were trimmed by 4 bases and 1 base, with 5 bases remaining between them. The CDR3 DNA follows: TGTGCCAGCAGTTCCGGGTCCTACAATGAGCAGTTCTTC. Translation: CASSSGSYNEQFF.

The V call is TRBV27, the J call TRBJ2-4; 12 positions match TRBD2. This CDR3 is built from 16 residues. Germline trimming cut 5 bases from V and 7 bases from J; bases unmatched to any gene: 9. CDR1 is MNHEY and CDR2 is SMNVEV in the germline V gene (reference sequence). The DNA of the CDR3 is TGTGCCAGCAGTCCTAGCGGGAGGGCCCTCGGGAACATTCAGTACTTC. Translation: CASSPSGRALGNIQYF.

The chain has TRBV23-1 and TRBJ2-3; D not certain. TRBV23-1 is an open reading frame, and its role is uncertain. The CDR3 length is 14 residues. V lost 2 bases, J lost 6 bases, and 12 bases lay in between. Written as DNA, the CDR3 is TGCGCCAGCAGTCAACCCCAGGAAGACGATACGCAGTATTTT. It encodes CASSQPQEDDTQYF.

V usage is TRBV4-3 and J usage is TRBJ2-7, with TRBD2 as a possible D gene (6 bases). The CDR3 is 13 residues long. Germline CDR1 is LGHNA and CDR2 is YSLEER. Trimming left V 4 bases short and J 3 bases short, with 10 bases between. Here the CDR3 reads CASSPGVGYEQYF. CDR3 DNA: TGCGCCAGCAGCCCGGGGGTCGGCTACGAGCAGTACTTC.

The V gene is TRBV7-2, the J gene TRBJ2-5, with 11 bases aligning to TRBD1. The CDR3 contains 16 residues. Per the germline V gene, CDR1 is SGHTA and CDR2 is FQGNSA. With V trimmed by 5 bases and J by 4 bases, 9 bases remained unmatched. CDR3 sequence (DNA): TGTGCCAGCAGCCCACTATCCGGGACAGGGGGAGAGACCCAGTACTTC. It encodes CASSPLSGTGGETQYF.

The gene calls are TRBV7-6 and TRBJ2-1, with no clear D. The CDR3 is 14 amino acids. In germline, CDR1 is SGHVS, CDR2 FNYEAQ. V was trimmed by 5 bases and J by 3 bases, leaving 11 bases between them. The chain's CDR3 is CASSPSGNYNEQFF. CDR3 DNA: TGTGCCAGCAGCCCTTCAGGAAACTACAATGAGCAGTTCTTC.

The V and J genes are TRBV5-1 and TRBJ1-2; D not certain. The germline V and J ends were trimmed by 2 bases and 8 bases, with 10 bases remaining between them. The V gene's germline CDR1 is SGHRS and CDR2 YFSETQ. The CDR3 is 12 amino acids. The CDR3 sequence: CASSFDWVGYTF. CDR3 DNA: TGCGCCAGCAGCTTTGACTGGGTCGGCTACACCTTC.

The chain joins TRBV11-3 to TRBJ2-5, with 8 bases fitting TRBD2. Trimming took 1 base from V and 5 from J; bases not matched to a gene: 6. CDR1 and CDR2 from the germline V gene are SGHNT and YENEEA. The length of the CDR3 is 15 residues. The CDR3 sequence: CASSLAASGRETQYF. As DNA, the CDR3 is TGTGCCAGCAGCTTAGCGGCTAGCGGGCGGGAGACCCAGTACTTC.

The chain carries TRBV4-1 and TRBJ1-4; D gene unclear. This CDR3 has 14 amino acids. Germline V CDR1 and CDR2: MGHRA, YSYEKL. Trimming left V 4 bases short and J 5 bases short, with 11 bases between. CDR3: CASSPISSNEKLFF. The CDR3 nucleotides are TGCGCCAGCAGCCCAATCAGTTCCAATGAAAAACTGTTTTTT.

The gene calls are TRBV21-1 and TRBJ2-7; the D call TRBD1 from the table was never checked on the DNA. TRBV21-1 is recorded as a pseudogene. The CDR3 spans 14 residues. The CDR3 here is CASSGWAHSYEQYF. CDR3 DNA: TGTGCCAGCAGCGGGTGGGCCCACTCCTACGAGCAGTACTTC.

The rearrangement joins TRBV11-2 to TRBJ2-7; 10 bases line up with TRBD1. With 4 bases clipped from V and 3 bases from J, the junction kept 6 bases outside the gene matches. The V gene's germline CDR1 is SGHAT and CDR2 FQNNGV. This CDR3 has 15 amino acids. The CDR3 DNA reads TGTGCCAGCAGCTACGGACAGGGGGGCAACTACGAGCAGTACTTC. It encodes CASSYGQGGNYEQYF.

J is TRBJ2-7 and V is TRBV7-9; weak D call: TRBD2 (5 bases). CDR1 is SEHNR and CDR2 is FQNEAQ in the germline V gene (reference sequence). The CDR3 length is 15 residues. V lost 2 bases, J lost 6 bases, and 17 bases lay in between. This chain's CDR3 is CASSLSSRHAGEQYF. The CDR3 DNA reads as TGTGCCAGCAGCTTATCTTCCCGCCATGCGGGCGAGCAGTACTTC.

V and J are TRBV5-4 and TRBJ2-1; possibly TRBD1 for D (5 bases). Per the germline V gene, CDR1 is SGHNT and CDR2 is YYREEE (reference sequence). Between the trimmed V and J ends, which lost 5 bases and 9 bases, there was a span of 12 bases. The length of the CDR3 is 12 residues. The CDR3 DNA reads as TGTGCCAGCAGGGCAGGGTCTTCTGAGCAGTTCTTC. Protein sequence: CASRAGSSEQFF.

The CDR3 loop is CASSYFQGARTEAFF. The CDR3 DNA is TGTGCCAGCAGTTATTTTCAGGGGGCGCGCACTGAAGCTTTCTTT. The chain employs TRBV6-5 and TRBJ1-1, with TRBD1 identical over 8 bases. There are 15 residues in the CDR3. From germline, CDR1 is MNHEY and CDR2 SVGAGI. Trimming took 3 bases from V and 4 from J; bases not matched to a gene: 7.

The rearrangement uses TRBV28 and TRBJ1-5, with 7 bases matching TRBD1. The CDR3 contains 14 residues. Germline trimming cut 6 bases from V and 3 bases from J; bases unmatched to any gene: 5. Germline-derived CDR1 and CDR2 are MDHEN and SYDVKM. The CDR3 protein is CASSSGQDNQPQHF. The CDR3 region has the DNA TGTGCCAGCAGCTCCGGACAGGACAATCAGCCCCAGCATTTT.